The T cell receptor beta chain described here comes from a study of blood T cell repertoires in COVID-19. V was shortened by 6 bases and J by 6 bases, with 15 bases between the two germline ends. The CDR3 has 13 amino acids. In germline, CDR1 is SGHVS, CDR2 FNYEAQ. Sequencing used immunoSEQ multiplex PCR; TCRdb keeps in-frame clones, though not all of them. The sample includes roughly 180,000 clones, 79% of them seen just once. The specimen sequenced was peripheral blood. The V gene is TRBV7-6, the J gene TRBJ2-7, with a weak D call TRBD1 (6 bases). The sequence came from an older woman with COVID-19, enrolled during active disease. This CDR3 is CASRQQGSSEQYF. CDR3 in DNA: TGTGCCAGCAGACAACAGGGTTCTAGCGAGCAGTACTTC.